The rows below give T cell receptor beta chains drawn from one sample of a study of blood T cell repertoires in COVID-19. The method was immunoSEQ multiplex PCR; TCRdb's version includes in-frame clones alone and lacks a portion of them. The table includes about 200,000 clones, around 87% detected once. The sequenced material came from peripheral blood. These receptors were taken from a man between 60 and 70 years old with acute or convalescent COVID-19. CDR3s include the opening cysteine and the closing phenylalanine or tryptophan. Each record gives: V gene, J gene, clone size, CDR3 length, D gene, CDR3 protein, CDR3 DNA. A D gene is named only where the DNA matches it firmly. A clone size is listed for some rows: how often the clone was seen (once, few, many), or a class if it is expanded.

V: TRBV6-4
J: TRBJ2-2
size: .
length: 15
D: TRBD1
CDR3: CASSDGTDNTGELFF
DNA: TGTGCCAGCAGTGACGGGACAGACAACACCGGGGAGCTGTTTTTT

V: TRBV5-1
J: TRBJ1-1
size: .
length: 14
D: TRBD1
CDR3: CASSPDRVGTEAFF
DNA: TGCGCCAGCAGCCCAGACAGGGTTGGCACTGAAGCTTTCTTT

V: TRBV4-3
J: TRBJ1-2
size: once
length: 13
D: .
CDR3: CASSQAVTYGYTF
DNA: TGCGCCAGCAGCCAAGCGGTTACCTATGGCTACACCTTC

V: TRBV5-1
J: TRBJ2-1
size: few
length: 17
D: TRBD2
CDR3: CASSGLAGGASYNEQFF
DNA: TGCGCCAGCTCGGGACTAGCGGGGGGTGCCTCCTACAATGAGCAGTTCTTC

V: TRBV15
J: TRBJ2-2
size: .
length: 17
D: .
CDR3: CATSPSYSPTNTGELFF
DNA: TGTGCCACCAGCCCCTCTTACAGTCCGACGAACACCGGGGAGCTGTTTTTT

V: TRBV7-2
J: TRBJ2-5
size: .
length: 16
D: TRBD2
CDR3: CASSPRGAGGQETQYF
DNA: TGTGCCAGCAGCCCCCGGGGAGCGGGGGGCCAAGAGACCCAGTACTTC

V: TRBV5-5
J: TRBJ1-2
size: .
length: 11
D: TRBD1
CDR3: CASSKGQGGTF
DNA: TGTGCCAGCAGCAAGGGACAGGGGGGCACCTTC

V: TRBV4-1
J: TRBJ1-5
size: .
length: 18
D: TRBD1
CDR3: CASSQGPDPGQVNQPQHF
DNA: TGCGCCAGCAGCCAAGGCCCCGATCCGGGACAGGTCAATCAGCCCCAGCATTTT

V: TRBV29-1
J: TRBJ2-1
size: .
length: 10
D: .
CDR3: CSVRNNEQFF
DNA: TGCAGCGTGAGAAACAATGAGCAGTTCTTC

V: TRBV6-5
J: TRBJ2-7
size: .
length: 14
D: .
CDR3: CASRKGGDLRVQYF
DNA: TGTGCCAGCAGGAAAGGGGGGGACCTACGTGTGCAGTACTTC

V: TRBV7-2
J: TRBJ1-1
size: .
length: 13
D: .
CDR3: CASSRQANTEAFF
DNA: TGTGCCAGCAGCCGACAGGCGAACACTGAAGCTTTCTTT

V: TRBV6-5
J: TRBJ1-5
size: .
length: 14
D: TRBD1
CDR3: CASRATGGNQPQHF
DNA: TGTGCCAGCAGGGCCACAGGGGGAAATCAGCCCCAGCATTTT

V: TRBV25-1
J: TRBJ1-2
size: .
length: 12
D: .
CDR3: CASSEVGGELKF
DNA: TGTGCCAGCAGTGAAGTTGGGGGGGAGCTGAAGTTC

V: TRBV30
J: TRBJ1-4
size: .
length: 13
D: .
CDR3: CAWRYPGEEKLFF
DNA: TGTGCCTGGAGGTATCCCGGAGAGGAAAAACTGTTTTTT

V: TRBV5-4
J: TRBJ2-1
size: .
length: 16
D: TRBD2
CDR3: CASSLASGGIDNEQFF
DNA: TGTGCCAGCAGCTTGGCCAGCGGGGGGATCGACAATGAGCAGTTCTTC

V: TRBV7-3
J: TRBJ2-3
size: .
length: 12
D: .
CDR3: CASSQLGDTQYF
DNA: TGTGCCAGCAGTCAACTAGGAGATACGCAGTATTTT

V: TRBV2
J: TRBJ2-2
size: .
length: 15
D: TRBD1
CDR3: CASSSDRVGTGELFF
DNA: TGTGCCAGCAGTTCCGACAGGGTAGGCACCGGGGAGCTGTTTTTT

V: TRBV19
J: TRBJ2-2
size: .
length: 15
D: TRBD2
CDR3: CACRLAGANTGELFF
DNA: TGTGCCTGCAGACTAGCGGGAGCGAACACCGGGGAGCTGTTTTTT

V: TRBV29-1
J: TRBJ2-6
size: .
length: 18
D: TRBD1
CDR3: CSVPSPGTGLSGANVLTF
DNA: TGCAGCGTACCAAGTCCCGGGACAGGACTTTCTGGGGCCAACGTCCTGACTTTC

V: TRBV4-1
J: TRBJ2-1
size: .
length: 16
D: .
CDR3: CASSQEEGAAYNEQFF
DNA: TGCGCCAGCAGCCAAGAGGAGGGGGCCGCCTACAATGAGCAGTTCTTC

V: TRBV9
J: TRBJ1-1
size: .
length: 16
D: .
CDR3: CASSVVPDTMNTEAFF
DNA: TGTGCCAGCAGCGTAGTCCCGGACACCATGAACACTGAAGCTTTCTTT

V: TRBV7-6
J: TRBJ2-7
size: .
length: 15
D: TRBD2
CDR3: CASSPTSGGVYEQYF
DNA: TGTGCCAGCAGTCCGACTAGCGGGGGGGTTTACGAGCAGTACTTC

V: TRBV18
J: TRBJ2-7
size: .
length: 18
D: .
CDR3: CASSPYILGRSSSYEQYF
DNA: TGTGCCAGCTCACCATACATCTTGGGGAGGTCAAGCTCCTACGAGCAGTACTTC

V: TRBV24-1
J: TRBJ2-3
size: .
length: 12
D: .
CDR3: CATGGAADTQYF
DNA: TGTGCCACCGGCGGGGCCGCAGATACGCAGTATTTT

V: TRBV27
J: TRBJ2-1
size: .
length: 17
D: TRBD2
CDR3: CASSFGRGGPLYNEQFF
DNA: TGTGCCAGCAGTTTCGGTCGCGGGGGGCCACTCTACAATGAGCAGTTCTTC

V: TRBV5-6
J: TRBJ1-3
size: few
length: 15
D: .
CDR3: CASSFGVNSGNTIYF
DNA: TGTGCCAGCAGCTTCGGGGTTAACTCTGGAAACACCATATATTTT

V: TRBV9
J: TRBJ2-1
size: .
length: 18
D: TRBD2
CDR3: CASSVAGSGGPLSLVQFF
DNA: TGTGCCAGCAGCGTAGCGGGTAGCGGGGGGCCCCTTTCCCTCGTGCAGTTCTTC

V: TRBV25-1
J: TRBJ1-3
size: .
length: 17
D: .
CDR3: CASSEMVGGGSGNTIYF
DNA: TGTGCCAGCAGTGAAATGGTTGGCGGGGGCTCTGGAAACACCATATATTTT

V: TRBV10-1
J: TRBJ2-4
size: .
length: 13
D: .
CDR3: CASRRDCCNIQYF
DNA: TGCGCCAGCCGCCGGGACTGCTGTAACATTCAGTACTTC

V: TRBV10-3
J: TRBJ1-3
size: .
length: 15
D: TRBD1
CDR3: CAIGRQGSSGNTIYF
DNA: TGTGCCATCGGTAGACAGGGAAGCTCTGGAAACACCATATATTTT

V: TRBV9
J: TRBJ2-7
size: .
length: 12
D: TRBD1
CDR3: CASSSDRGPQYF
DNA: TGTGCCAGCAGCTCAGACAGGGGACCCCAGTACTTC

V: TRBV27
J: TRBJ2-3
size: .
length: 17
D: TRBD2
CDR3: CASSLDTGTSRTDTQYF
DNA: TGTGCCAGCAGTCTAGATACCGGGACTAGTCGCACAGATACGCAGTATTTT

V: TRBV11-3
J: TRBJ2-1
size: .
length: 17
D: .
CDR3: CASSSPGGLSSYNEQFF
DNA: TGTGCCAGCAGCTCGCCGGGGGGCCTGAGCTCCTACAATGAGCAGTTCTTC

V: TRBV5-1
J: TRBJ2-7
size: .
length: 19
D: .
CDR3: CASSGGLTGTYSPAYEQYF
DNA: TGCGCCAGCAGCGGCGGCTTAACAGGGACGTACTCCCCAGCCTACGAGCAGTACTTC

V: TRBV7-3
J: TRBJ2-3
size: .
length: 15
D: TRBD2
CDR3: CASSSLAGNLATQYF
DNA: TGTGCCAGCAGCAGTCTAGCGGGGAATCTGGCAACGCAGTATTTT

V: TRBV19
J: TRBJ2-5
size: .
length: 15
D: TRBD1
CDR3: CASSSRQGVGETQYF
DNA: TGTGCCAGTAGTTCCCGACAGGGGGTAGGAGAGACCCAGTACTTC

V: TRBV28
J: TRBJ1-1
size: .
length: 17
D: TRBD1
CDR3: CASSFGDRGRGNTEAFF
DNA: TGTGCCAGCAGTTTTGGGGACAGGGGGCGCGGGAACACTGAAGCTTTCTTT

V: TRBV11-3
J: TRBJ2-1
size: .
length: 15
D: TRBD1
CDR3: CASSLDQGQGNEQFF
DNA: TGTGCCAGCAGCTTAGATCAGGGACAGGGTAATGAGCAGTTCTTC

V: TRBV9
J: TRBJ1-2
size: .
length: 15
D: TRBD1
CDR3: CASSVGTGGRYSYTF
DNA: TGTGCCAGCAGCGTAGGGACAGGGGGCAGGTATAGCTACACCTTC

V: TRBV5-1
J: TRBJ2-3
size: .
length: 16
D: TRBD2
CDR3: CASSSLAGPTGGTQYF
DNA: TGCGCCAGCAGCTCACTAGCGGGGCCCACCGGGGGTACGCAGTATTTT

V: TRBV27
J: TRBJ2-5
size: .
length: 15
D: TRBD2
CDR3: CASSPGGGAKETQYF
DNA: TGTGCCAGCAGCCCGGGCGGGGGGGCGAAGGAGACCCAGTACTTC

V: TRBV6-6
J: TRBJ1-6
size: .
length: 14
D: .
CDR3: CASSPDRPNSPLHF
DNA: TGTGCCAGCAGCCCCGACAGGCCTAATTCACCCCTCCACTTT